These 10 T cell receptor beta chains were sequenced from one sample in a study of cytomegalovirus exposure and HLA in healthy donors. PCR used 60 Vbeta primers and 13 Jbeta primers. This table comes from immunoSEQ multiplex PCR, and its TCRdb copy is limited to in-frame clones, with some not included. Here the sample spans roughly 120,000 clones, around 70% being singletons. Sequencing was done on a sample of PBMCs. Every receptor here comes from a woman in her 70s in good health and CMV-seropositive.

In this sample, this clone turned up once. This rearrangement joins TRBV23-1 to TRBJ1-2, with 9 bases fitting TRBD1. TRBV23-1 is an ORF for which the function is uncertain. The J segment lost 0 bases and the V segment lost 4 bases, leaving 9 bases of the junction unmatched. The CDR3 has 17 residues. The CDR3 DNA follows: TGCGCCAGCAGTCTGGGGACAGGGAGTTCGGCTAACTATGGCTACACCTTC. Protein product: CASSLGTGSSANYGYTF.

The V gene is TRBV7-6, the J gene TRBJ2-2, with 8 nucleotides matching TRBD1. The CDR3 has 15 residues. CDR1 and CDR2 from the germline V gene are SGHVS and FNYEAQ. Losses at the gene ends were 1 base for V and 3 bases for J; bases not matched to a gene: 1. The CDR3 DNA reads TGTGCCAGCAGCTTAGGGACAGGGTACACCGGGGAGCTGTTTTTT. It codes for CASSLGTGYTGELFF. The full variable domain, completed using reference TRBV7-6 and TRBJ2-2, is GAGVSQSPRYKVTKRGQDVALRCDPISGHVSLYWYRQALGQGPEFLTYFNYEAQQDKSGLPNDRFSAERPEGSISTLTIQRTEQRDSAMYRCASSLGTGYTGELFFGEGSRLTVL.

The chain employs TRBV18 and TRBJ1-5; unclear D gene. V was cut by 3 bases and J by 3 bases, with 15 bases left in between. Looked up from germline, CDR1 is KGHSH and CDR2 is LQKENI. CDR3 length: 16 amino acids. The CDR3 DNA sequence: TGTGCCAGCTCACCTTACAGTCCGGGGAACAATCAGCCCCAGCATTTT. Amino acids: CASSPYSPGNNQPQHF.

This CDR3 is CASSLSLGGQGNFYGYTF. The DNA of the CDR3 is TGTGCCAGCAGTTTATCCTTGGGAGGACAGGGGAACTTCTATGGCTACACCTTC. The V gene is TRBV27, the J gene TRBJ1-2; 9 nucleotides align to TRBD1. After removal of 0 bases from V and 4 bases from J, the junction contained 12 bases not matched to a gene. The germline V gene has CDR1 MNHEY and CDR2 SMNVEV (reference sequence). This CDR3 contains 18 residues.

The genes are TRBV4-2 and TRBJ1-4; D uncertain. This CDR3 contains 15 residues. From germline, CDR1 is LGHNA and CDR2 YNFKEQ. V lost 6 bases and J lost 0, with 11 bases in between. CDR3 in DNA: TGTGCCAGCAGGGGGAGGGATGCAACTAATGAAAAACTGTTTTTT. Protein: CASRGRDATNEKLFF.

The V and J genes are TRBV6-1 and TRBJ1-1; D is undetermined. CDR1 and CDR2 from the germline V gene are MNHNS and SASEGT. CDR3 size: 13 residues. The V end lost 2 bases, the J end lost 0 bases, and 4 bases lay between the germline ends. DNA for the CDR3: TGTGCCAGCAGTGAAATAATGAACACTGAAGCTTTCTTT. This sequence encodes CASSEIMNTEAFF.

The rearrangement links TRBV29-1 to TRBJ1-2; D is perhaps TRBD1 (6 bases). Germline-derived CDR1 and CDR2 are SQVTM and ANQGSEA. The CDR3 is 15 residues long. V shed 3 bases and J shed 1 base, with 15 bases lying between them. The CDR3 region is CSVDQGSEHNYGYTF. The CDR3 bases are TGCAGCGTTGATCAGGGGTCCGAACATAACTATGGCTACACCTTC.

The V call is TRBV2, the J call TRBJ1-6, with 10 bases aligning to TRBD1. In germline, CDR1 is SNHLY, CDR2 FYNNEI. The CDR3 is 18 residues long. V was pared by 3 bases and J by 3 bases, with 8 bases of the junction left unmatched. The CDR3 here is CASSEEGQGIHYNSPLHF. The CDR3, as DNA: TGTGCCAGCAGTGAGGAGGGACAGGGGATCCACTATAATTCACCCCTCCACTTT.

The chain recombines TRBV11-2 with TRBJ1-5; TRBD1 aligns across 10 bases. V lost 5 bases and J lost 7; bases outside the gene matches: 2. The germline V gene encodes CDR1 SGHAT and CDR2 FQNNGV. The CDR3 is 13 amino acids. CDR3 in amino acids: CASSGQGGQPQHF. The CDR3, as DNA: TGTGCCAGCAGCGGACAGGGGGGACAGCCCCAGCATTTT.

V and J are TRBV10-3 and TRBJ2-5, with 7 bases fitting TRBD2. Germline V gene sequence: CDR1 ENHRY, CDR2 SYGVKD. Losses at the gene ends were 5 bases for V and 4 bases for J; bases not matched to a gene: 1. This CDR3 has 12 residues. The CDR3 protein is CAISSSGETQYF. The CDR3 DNA reads TGTGCCATCAGTTCTAGCGGAGAGACCCAGTACTTC.